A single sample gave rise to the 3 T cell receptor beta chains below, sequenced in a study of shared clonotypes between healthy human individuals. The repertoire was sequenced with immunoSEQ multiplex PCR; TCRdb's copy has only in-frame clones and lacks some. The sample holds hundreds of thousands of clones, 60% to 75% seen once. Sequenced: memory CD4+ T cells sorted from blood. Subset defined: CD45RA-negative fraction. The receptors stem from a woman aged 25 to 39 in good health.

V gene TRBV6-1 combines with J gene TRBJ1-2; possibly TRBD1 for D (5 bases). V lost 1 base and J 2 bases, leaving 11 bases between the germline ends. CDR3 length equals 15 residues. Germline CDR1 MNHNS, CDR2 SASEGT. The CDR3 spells CASSEVSGTNYGYTF. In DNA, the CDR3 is TGTGCCAGCAGTGAAGTTTCCGGGACGAACTATGGCTACACCTTC.

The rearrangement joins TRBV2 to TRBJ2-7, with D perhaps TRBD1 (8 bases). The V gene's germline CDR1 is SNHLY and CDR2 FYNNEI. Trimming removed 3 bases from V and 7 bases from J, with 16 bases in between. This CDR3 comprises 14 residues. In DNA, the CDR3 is TGTGCCAGCAGTGATAGTAACAGGGGGGGAGAGCAGTACTTC. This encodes CASSDSNRGGEQYF. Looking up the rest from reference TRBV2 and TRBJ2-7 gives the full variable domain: EPEVTQTPSHQVTQMGQEVILRCVPISNHLYFYWYRQILGQKVEFLVSFYNNEISEKSEIFDDQFSVERPDGSNFTLKIRSTKLEDSAMYFCASSDSNRGGEQYFGPGTRLTVT.

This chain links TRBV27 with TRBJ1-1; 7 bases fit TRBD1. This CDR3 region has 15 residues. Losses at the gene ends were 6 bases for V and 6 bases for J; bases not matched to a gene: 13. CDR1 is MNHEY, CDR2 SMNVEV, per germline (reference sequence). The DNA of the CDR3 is TGTGCCAGCAGCCGACAGGGTTCTATAGGGGCTGAAGCTTTCTTT. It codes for CASSRQGSIGAEAFF.